The 11 T cell receptor beta chains in this list originate from one sample, sequenced in a study of OX40 agonist ivuxolimab in advanced cancers. Here immunoSEQ multiplex PCR was the method, and the copy in TCRdb shows in-frame clones only, minus some. The data contain tens of thousands of clones, about 88% of them singletons. This material consisted of CD4+ or CD8+ T cells sorted from blood, taken in a trial of the OX40 agonist ivuxolimab. The origin of the receptors is an adult with an advanced solid tumor such as melanoma, head and neck, liver or kidney cancer.

The rearrangement uses TRBV10-3 and TRBJ1-2; D remains unclear. Trimming pared 7 bases from V and 0 bases from J, leaving 12 bases between. Looked up from germline, CDR1 is ENHRY and CDR2 is SYGVKD. The CDR3 has 14 amino acids. DNA of the CDR3: TGTGCCATCATGGAGGGCGGCACTAACTATGGCTACACCTTC. Translating gives CAIMEGGTNYGYTF.

The V call is TRBV27, the J call TRBJ2-1; D is perhaps TRBD2 (7 bases). CDR1 MNHEY and CDR2 SMNVEV come from the germline V gene (reference sequence). The V end lost 6 bases, the J end lost 1 base, and 19 bases lay between the germline ends. CDR3 size: 17 residues. CDR3 in DNA: TGTGCCAGCAGGCGGGGGCTAGCGGAACCTTCCTACAATGAGCAGTTCTTC. Residues: CASRRGLAEPSYNEQFF.

V is TRBV4-2 and J is TRBJ2-2; tentative D call: TRBD1 (6 bases). The CDR3 has 18 residues. The V gene's germline CDR1 is LGHNA and CDR2 YNFKEQ. V dropped 3 bases and J dropped 2 bases, with 19 bases sitting between them. CDR3 protein: CASSQASVQGSNTGELFF. The CDR3 DNA reads as TGTGCCAGCAGCCAGGCCTCTGTACAGGGCTCCAACACCGGGGAGCTGTTTTTT.

The chain is built from TRBV30 and TRBJ1-1; weak D call: TRBD1 (5 bases). This CDR3 is 14 amino acids long. The V gene lost 5 bases and the J gene lost 0 bases, with 13 bases spanning the gap. Germline assignment: CDR1 GTSNPN and CDR2 SVGIG (reference sequence). As DNA, the CDR3 is TGTGCCTGGGGGGACGGCTTTCTGAACACTGAAGCTTTCTTT. It is translated as CAWGDGFLNTEAFF.

The V and J genes are TRBV5-4 and TRBJ2-3, with D possibly called TRBD1 or TRBD2 (5 bases each). The CDR3 is made up of 13 amino acids. V lost 4 bases and J 3 bases, leaving 9 bases between the germline ends. Germline V CDR1 and CDR2: SGHNT, YYREEE (reference sequence). CDR3 sequence (DNA): TGTGCCAGCAGCCTGGGACCTACAGATACGCAGTATTTT. It encodes CASSLGPTDTQYF.

In regard to this clone: One junction end disagrees with the germline gene, perhaps due to a read error. V is TRBV27 and J is TRBJ1-2; D is perhaps TRBD1 (6 bases). CDR1 is MNHEY and CDR2 is SMNVEV in the germline V gene (reference sequence). The CDR3 runs to 11 residues. The DNA for the CDR3 is TGTGCCAGCAGTGACCGGACAGAGAGTCACTTC. Its translation: CASSDRTESHF.

This clone has just one count. CDR3 protein: CAWSALQRGTSYEQYF. DNA of the CDR3: TGTGCCTGGAGTGCCCTCCAGCGGGGTACCTCCTACGAGCAGTACTTC. This chain connects TRBV30 to TRBJ2-7, with 7 bases matching TRBD2. Per the germline V gene, CDR1 is GTSNPN and CDR2 is SVGIG (reference sequence). V dropped 1 base and J dropped 0; count of bases not matched to a gene: 9. The CDR3 spans 16 residues.

This chain joins TRBV5-1 and TRBJ2-1, with D hard to call. The CDR3 has 14 amino acids. Between the trimmed V and J ends, which lost 2 bases and 8 bases, there was a span of 14 bases. Per the germline V gene, CDR1 is SGHRS and CDR2 is YFSETQ. This chain's CDR3 is CASSFGSGVDEQFF. The DNA of the CDR3 is TGCGCCAGCAGCTTCGGCTCTGGGGTGGATGAGCAGTTCTTC.

This clone was seen only once. The V gene is TRBV7-6, the J gene TRBJ1-1; possible D gene TRBD1, 5 bases. This CDR3 spans 18 amino acids. V lost 1 base and J 5 bases, leaving 23 bases between the germline ends. Germline V lookup: CDR1 SGHVS, CDR2 FNYEAQ. CDR3 sequence (DNA): TGTGCCAGCAGCTTAGGGTGGGGCAGGCCCAAGGCGGGAACTGAAGCTTTCTTT. It encodes CASSLGWGRPKAGTEAFF.

V is TRBV6-1 and J is TRBJ1-1; D is uncertain. Trimming stripped 6 bases from V and 9 bases from J, with 20 bases between. Germline values: CDR1 MNHNS, CDR2 SASEGT. This CDR3 has 14 residues. The CDR3 nucleotides read TGTGCCAGCAGGTCGGTCCCTTTGGGTGTTCAAGCTTTCTTT. This translates into CASRSVPLGVQAFF.

CDR3 nucleotide sequence: TGTGCCAGCAGTTTAGGGGGGAGGGTAGGGAATCAGCCCCAGCATTTT. Protein sequence: CASSLGGRVGNQPQHF. The chain carries TRBV27 and TRBJ1-5; possibly TRBD1 for D (5 bases). This CDR3 has 16 amino acids. V dropped 2 bases and J dropped 4 bases, with 15 bases sitting between them. Germline lookup yields CDR1 MNHEY and CDR2 SMNVEV (reference sequence).